Listed below are T cell receptor beta chains from one sample, sequenced in a study of OX40 agonist ivuxolimab in advanced cancers. Generated by immunoSEQ multiplex PCR, the TCRdb table keeps only in-frame clones and is missing some. Of some 97,000 clones listed, around 90% are singletons. The sample in question was CD4+ or CD8+ T cells sorted from blood, obtained in a trial of the OX40 agonist ivuxolimab. All receptors come from an adult with an advanced solid tumor such as melanoma, head and neck, liver or kidney cancer. Each CDR3 is given with its conserved first and last residue. The D gene is left open where the match is weak. Clone size, where shown, is once, few, many, or a class for clones that have expanded.

clone_size d_call j_call v_call cdr3_nt cdr3_aa
few TRBD2 TRBJ2-1 TRBV11-2 TGTGCCAGCAGGAATAGCGGGGGGCTCAATGAGCAGTTCTTC CASRNSGGLNEQFF
- TRBD1 TRBJ2-5 TRBV27 TGTGCCAGCAGTCATAGGAGTTCGGACAGGTCCCAAGAGACCCAGTACTTC CASSHRSSDRSQETQYF
once - TRBJ1-1 TRBV27 TGTGCCAGCAGTCACATGACAGGTCTGAGCACTGAAGCTTTCTTT CASSHMTGLSTEAFF
- - TRBJ2-7 TRBV7-6 TGTGCCAGCAGCTTATCGGGCTTGCGCGAGCAGTACTTC CASSLSGLREQYF
- - TRBJ2-7 TRBV11-1 TGTGCCAGCAGCTTTGAAGGGAGCGTTAACGACGAGCAGTACTTC CASSFEGSVNDEQYF
- - TRBJ2-7 TRBV7-2 TGTGCCAGCAGCTTAGGGCAGGGGACCTACGAGCAGTACTTC CASSLGQGTYEQYF
- - TRBJ1-3 TRBV30 TGTGCCTGGAGGAGGACTGGTGGAAACACCATATATTTT CAWRRTGGNTIYF
once - TRBJ1-2 TRBV28 TGTGCCAGCAGTCCCGCCGCTGGTGCCACCTTC CASSPAAGATF
- TRBD1 TRBJ1-1 TRBV19 TGTGCCAGTAGGGACAGGAGGAACACTGAAGCTTTCTTT CASRDRRNTEAFF
- - TRBJ2-7 TRBV6-1 TGTGCCAGCAGTGAAGCGACCGGGACTGCAAACGAGCAGTACTTC CASSEATGTANEQYF
- - TRBJ2-1 TRBV28 TGTGCCAGCAGTTTATGGGGTGAGCAGTTCTTC CASSLWGEQFF
- TRBD1 TRBJ1-2 TRBV28 TGTGCCAGCAGGACCGGGACAGCTTATGGCTACACCTTC CASRTGTAYGYTF
- TRBD1 TRBJ1-4 TRBV9 TGTGCCAGCAGGCGGGACAGTAATGAAAAACTGTTTTTT CASRRDSNEKLFF
- - TRBJ2-1 TRBV14 TGTGCCAGCAGCCAAGGGACCCTGACTCCCCAGTTCTTC CASSQGTLTPQFF
- TRBD2 TRBJ2-7 TRBV5-1 TGCGCCAGCAGCTTAACCGGGGGGGCTAACTACGAGCAGTACTTC CASSLTGGANYEQYF
- - TRBJ2-7 TRBV20-1 TGCAGTGCCCGAGATGTCTACGAGCAGTACTTC CSARDVYEQYF
once - TRBJ2-1 TRBV9 TGTGCCAGCAGCGTAGAGTCAGGTCTCGATGAGCAGTTCTTC CASSVESGLDEQFF
- TRBD1 TRBJ1-2 TRBV6-1 TGTGCCAGCAATACAGGGGCTCTTGGCTACACCTTC CASNTGALGYTF
once - TRBJ2-6 TRBV5-4 TGTGCCAGCAGCTTCATGTCAGCTGGGGCCAACGTCCTGACTTTC CASSFMSAGANVLTF
- - TRBJ2-7 TRBV30 TGTGCCTGGAGTTCGGGCCTCACCTACGAGCAGTACTTC CAWSSGLTYEQYF
- - TRBJ2-1 TRBV7-6 TGTGCCAGCAGCCCCGGGGGGACAGCACAGTTCTTC CASSPGGTAQFF
- - TRBJ2-3 TRBV7-3 TGTGCCAGCAGCCCCGTGACTCCCCCCGGGGGTTCAGATACGCAGTATTTT CASSPVTPPGGSDTQYF
once - TRBJ1-3 TRBV5-4 TGTGCCAGCAGGCCCGGGATCAGCTCTGGAAACACCATATATTTT CASRPGISSGNTIYF
- - TRBJ2-7 TRBV9 TGTGCCAGCAGCGAGGGGACTGAAAAGCTATACGAGCAGTACTTC CASSEGTEKLYEQYF
- - TRBJ2-1 TRBV5-1 TGCGCCAGCAGCCCACATTTCGGGGCGAGCTCCTACAATGAGCAGTTCTTC CASSPHFGASSYNEQFF
once - TRBJ2-7 TRBV19 TGTGCCAGTAGTACCATTCCACCAGCCCCCTACGAGCAGTACTTC CASSTIPPAPYEQYF
- - TRBJ1-1 TRBV14 TGTGCCAGCAGCCAAGATTTGAGTGTCACTGAAGCTTTCTTT CASSQDLSVTEAFF
- - TRBJ2-4 TRBV30 TGTGCCTCTGTGGGCGGGACGAACATTCAGTACTTC CASVGGTNIQYF
- - TRBJ1-6 TRBV5-1 TGCGCCAGCAGCTTGGACCCGAATTCACCCCTCCACTTT CASSLDPNSPLHF
- - TRBJ1-2 TRBV7-9 TGTGCCAGCAGCTTAGGAGTAGGGGGAATTGGGAATGGCTACACCTTC CASSLGVGGIGNGYTF
once TRBD1 TRBJ1-1 TRBV7-9 TGTGCCAGCAGCCTCGGACAGGCGTCTGAAGCTTTCTTT CASSLGQASEAFF
- - TRBJ2-7 TRBV19 TGTGCCAGTAATAAGGGAACGGGATCCTACGAGCAGTACTTC CASNKGTGSYEQYF
- - TRBJ2-5 TRBV7-9 TGTGCCAGCAGCTCAGGACCGCTCCAAGAGACCCAGTACTTC CASSSGPLQETQYF
- TRBD1 TRBJ1-2 TRBV6-1 TGTGCCAGCAGTGTAATCACAACAGGGGGCGCAGATGGCTACACCTTC CASSVITTGGADGYTF
- - TRBJ1-3 TRBV7-9 TGTGCCAGCAGCTTAGTGATCTCTGGAAACACCATATATTTT CASSLVISGNTIYF
- TRBD1 TRBJ1-4 TRBV19 TGTGCCAGTAGTATAGGCGGCAGGGGGCAAGAAAAACTGTTTTTT CASSIGGRGQEKLFF
- - TRBJ2-7 TRBV2 TGTGCCAGCAAAGTGACGGGGACGGTCTCCTACGAGCAGTACTTC CASKVTGTVSYEQYF
- TRBD1 TRBJ2-7 TRBV28 TGTGCCAGCAGTTTGGACAGGGTATTATCCGAGCAGTACTTC CASSLDRVLSEQYF
- TRBD2 TRBJ2-7 TRBV15 TGTGCCACCAGCAGGACTAGCGGCTCCTACGAGCAGTACTTC CATSRTSGSYEQYF
- - TRBJ1-1 TRBV29-1 TGCAGCGTCGTCCTGGCAAGCACTGAAGCTTTCTTT CSVVLASTEAFF
- TRBD1 TRBJ2-2 TRBV2 TGTGCCAGCAGCGTTGACAGGGGGCTAAGCGGGGAGCTGTTTTTT CASSVDRGLSGELFF
- - TRBJ2-1 TRBV6-5 TGTGCCAGCAGTCCCGACCGCTATGAGCGCGAGCAGTTCTTC CASSPDRYEREQFF
- - TRBJ2-3 TRBV11-2 TGTGCCAGCAGCTTAGGTATGGGGGAAGGCACAGATACGCAGTATTTT CASSLGMGEGTDTQYF
few - TRBJ1-2 TRBV6-6 TGTGCCAGCAGAGGGGGGGGTGTCAACTATGGCTACACCTTC CASRGGGVNYGYTF
- TRBD2 TRBJ2-2 TRBV9 TGTGCCAGCAGCCTCATCGGGACTAGCCCAAGCGGGGAGCTGTTTTTT CASSLIGTSPSGELFF